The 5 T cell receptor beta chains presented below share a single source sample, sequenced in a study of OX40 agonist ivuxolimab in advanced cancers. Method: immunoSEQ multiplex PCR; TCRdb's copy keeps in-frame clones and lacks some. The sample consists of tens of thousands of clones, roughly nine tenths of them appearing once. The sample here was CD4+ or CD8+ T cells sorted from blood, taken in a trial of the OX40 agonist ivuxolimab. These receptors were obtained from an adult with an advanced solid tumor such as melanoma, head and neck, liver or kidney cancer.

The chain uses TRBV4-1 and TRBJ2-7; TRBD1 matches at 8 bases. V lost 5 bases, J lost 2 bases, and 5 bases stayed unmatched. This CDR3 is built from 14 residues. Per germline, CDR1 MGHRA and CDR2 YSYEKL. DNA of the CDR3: TGCGCCAGCAGCTCCTGGACAGGGACCTACGAGCAGTACTTC. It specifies CASSSWTGTYEQYF.

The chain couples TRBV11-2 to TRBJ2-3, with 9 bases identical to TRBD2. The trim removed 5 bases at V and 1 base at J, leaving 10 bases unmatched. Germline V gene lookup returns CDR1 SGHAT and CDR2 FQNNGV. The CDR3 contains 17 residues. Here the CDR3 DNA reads TGTGCCAGCAGCCTGGGGGGTAGCGGGAGCCGCACAGATACGCAGTATTTT. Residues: CASSLGGSGSRTDTQYF. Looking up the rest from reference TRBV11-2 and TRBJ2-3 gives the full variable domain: EAGVAQSPRYKIIEKRQSVAFWCNPISGHATLYWYQQILGQGPKLLIQFQNNGVVDDSQLPKDRFSAERLKGVDSTLKIQPAKLEDSAVYLCASSLGGSGSRTDTQYFGPGTRLTVL.

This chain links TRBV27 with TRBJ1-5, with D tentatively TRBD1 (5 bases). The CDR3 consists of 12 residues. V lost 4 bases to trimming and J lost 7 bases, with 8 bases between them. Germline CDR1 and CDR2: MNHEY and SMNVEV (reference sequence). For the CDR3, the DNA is TGTGCCAGCAGTTACCCAGGGCAGCCCCAGCATTTT. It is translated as CASSYPGQPQHF.

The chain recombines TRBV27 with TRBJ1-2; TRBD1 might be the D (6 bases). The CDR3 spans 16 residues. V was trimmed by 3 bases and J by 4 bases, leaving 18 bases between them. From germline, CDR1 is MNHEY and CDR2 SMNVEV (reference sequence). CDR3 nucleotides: TGTGCCAGCAGTTTCGCTAGGACAGCCCTTCTCTATGGCTACACCTTC. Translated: CASSFARTALLYGYTF.

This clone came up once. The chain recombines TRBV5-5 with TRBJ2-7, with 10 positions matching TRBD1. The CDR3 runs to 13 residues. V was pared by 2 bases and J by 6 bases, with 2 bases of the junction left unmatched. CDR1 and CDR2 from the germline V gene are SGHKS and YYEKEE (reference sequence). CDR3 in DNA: TGTGCCAGCAGCTTTGGGGACAGGGGCGAGCAGTACTTC. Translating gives CASSFGDRGEQYF.